The entry below describes one T cell receptor beta chain. TCRB transcripts that were expressed got sequenced, as all of the isolated RNA had been reverse transcribed. Some 3.3 million reads was the average for naive, central memory and regulatory T cell samples. Data came from immunoSEQ multiplex PCR; TCRdb stores just in-frame clones and leaves some out. In the table there are more than 300,000 clones, under 8.5% of which are singletons. The CDR3 is 16 residues long. The V gene's germline CDR1 is MNHNY and CDR2 SVGAGI (reference sequence). The germline V and J ends were trimmed by 0 bases and 2 bases, with 13 bases remaining between them. The data originate from a study of beta chain features in type 1 diabetes.

Sequenced input: central memory CD4+ T cells from blood. The chain has TRBV6-6 and TRBJ1-2; TRBD1 is a possible D gene (5 bases). The receptor comes from a young woman in good health. The CDR3 coding sequence is TGTGCCAGCAGTTACTCGGGCGGTCGGGGGAACTATGGCTACACCTTC. This sequence encodes CASSYSGGRGNYGYTF.